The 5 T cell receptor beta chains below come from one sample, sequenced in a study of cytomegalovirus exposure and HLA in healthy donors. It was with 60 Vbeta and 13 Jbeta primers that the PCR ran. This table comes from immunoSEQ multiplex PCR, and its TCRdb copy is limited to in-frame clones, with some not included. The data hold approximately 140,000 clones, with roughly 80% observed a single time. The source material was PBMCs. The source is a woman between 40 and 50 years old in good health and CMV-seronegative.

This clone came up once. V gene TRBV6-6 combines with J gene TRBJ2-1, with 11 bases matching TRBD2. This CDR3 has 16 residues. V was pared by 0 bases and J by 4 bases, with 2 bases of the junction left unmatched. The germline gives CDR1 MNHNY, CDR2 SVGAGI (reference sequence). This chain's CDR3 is CASSYSSGRGYNEQFF. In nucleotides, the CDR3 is TGTGCCAGCAGTTACTCTAGCGGGAGGGGATACAATGAGCAGTTCTTC.

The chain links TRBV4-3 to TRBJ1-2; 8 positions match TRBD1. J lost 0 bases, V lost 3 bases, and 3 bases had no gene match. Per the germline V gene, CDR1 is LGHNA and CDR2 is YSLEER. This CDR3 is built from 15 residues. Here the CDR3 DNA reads TGCGCCAGCAGCCAGGGGACAGGAGCTAACTATGGCTACACCTTC. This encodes CASSQGTGANYGYTF.

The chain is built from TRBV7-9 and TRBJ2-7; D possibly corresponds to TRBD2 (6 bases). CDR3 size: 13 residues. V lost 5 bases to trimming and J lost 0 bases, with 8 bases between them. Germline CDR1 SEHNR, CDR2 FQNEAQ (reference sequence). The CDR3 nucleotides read TGTGCCAGCAGCGGGGGACTCTCCTACGAGCAGTACTTC. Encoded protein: CASSGGLSYEQYF. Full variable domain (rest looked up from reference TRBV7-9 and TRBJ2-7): DTGVSQNPRHKITKRGQNVTFRCDPISEHNRLYWYRQTLGQGPEFLTYFQNEAQLEKSRLLSDRFSAERPKGSFSTLEIQRTEQGDSAMYLCASSGGLSYEQYFGPGTRLTVT.

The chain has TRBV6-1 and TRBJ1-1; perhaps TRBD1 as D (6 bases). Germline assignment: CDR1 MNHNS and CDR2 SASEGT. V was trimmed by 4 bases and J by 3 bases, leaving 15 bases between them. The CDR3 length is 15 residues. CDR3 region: CASSGYRVGHTEAFF. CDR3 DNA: TGTGCCAGCAGTGGTTACAGGGTGGGCCACACTGAAGCTTTCTTT.

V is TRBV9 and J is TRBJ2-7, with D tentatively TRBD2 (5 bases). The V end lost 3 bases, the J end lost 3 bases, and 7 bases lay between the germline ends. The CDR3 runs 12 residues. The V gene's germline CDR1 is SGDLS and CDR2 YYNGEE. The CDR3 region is CASSAAGYEQYF. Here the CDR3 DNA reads TGTGCCAGCAGCGCCGCGGGCTACGAGCAGTACTTC.